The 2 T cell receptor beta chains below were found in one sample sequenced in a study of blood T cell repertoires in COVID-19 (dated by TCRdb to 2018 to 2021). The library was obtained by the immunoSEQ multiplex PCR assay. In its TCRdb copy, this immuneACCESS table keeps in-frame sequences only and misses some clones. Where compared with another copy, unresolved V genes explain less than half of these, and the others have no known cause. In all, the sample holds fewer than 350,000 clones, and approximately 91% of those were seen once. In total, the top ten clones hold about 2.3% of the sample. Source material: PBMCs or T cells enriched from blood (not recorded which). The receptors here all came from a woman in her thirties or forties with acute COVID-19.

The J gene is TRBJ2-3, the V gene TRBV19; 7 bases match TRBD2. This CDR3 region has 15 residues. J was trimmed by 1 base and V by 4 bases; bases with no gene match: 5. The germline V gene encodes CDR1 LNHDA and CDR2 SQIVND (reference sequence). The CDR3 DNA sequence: TGTGCCAGTAGTAGAGGGGACTATGGCACAGATACGCAGTATTTT. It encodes CASSRGDYGTDTQYF.

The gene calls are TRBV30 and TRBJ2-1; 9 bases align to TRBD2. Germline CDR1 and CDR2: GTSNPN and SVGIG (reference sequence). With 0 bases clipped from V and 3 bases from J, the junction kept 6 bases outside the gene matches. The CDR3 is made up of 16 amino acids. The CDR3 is CAWSVFGRGGYNEQFF. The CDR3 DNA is TGTGCCTGGAGTGTATTTGGGCGGGGGGGCTACAATGAGCAGTTCTTC.